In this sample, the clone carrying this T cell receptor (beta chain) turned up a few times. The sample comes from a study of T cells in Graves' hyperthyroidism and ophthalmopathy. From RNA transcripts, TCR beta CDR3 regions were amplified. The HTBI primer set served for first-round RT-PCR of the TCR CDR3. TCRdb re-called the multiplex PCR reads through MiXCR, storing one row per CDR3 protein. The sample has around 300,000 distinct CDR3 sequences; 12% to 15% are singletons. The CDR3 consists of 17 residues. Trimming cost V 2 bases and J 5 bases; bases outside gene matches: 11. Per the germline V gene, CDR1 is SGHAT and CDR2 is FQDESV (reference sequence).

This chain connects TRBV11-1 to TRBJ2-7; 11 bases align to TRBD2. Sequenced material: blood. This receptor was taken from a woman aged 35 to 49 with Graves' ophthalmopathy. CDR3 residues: CASSLFRTLAGGNEQYF. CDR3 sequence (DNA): TGTGCCAGCAGCTTATTCCGGACGCTAGCGGGAGGAAACGAGCAGTACTTC.